This is a list of T cell receptor beta chains from one sample in a study of PD-1 blockade in mismatch repair-deficient tumors. TCRdb keeps only in-frame clones here, not all; method: immunoSEQ multiplex PCR. The data show around 18,000 clones, over 75% seen once. This material consisted of PBMCs, taken approximately five months after starting pembrolizumab. These receptors were obtained from an adult with mismatch repair-deficient cancer. Each CDR3 is given with its conserved first and last residue. The D gene is left open where the match is weak. The size field is filled for only some rows; it gives once, few, many or a size class.

cdr3_aa,cdr3_nt,d_call,clone_size,j_call,v_call
CASSLGLAGAFQETQYF,TGCGCCAGCAGCCTCGGACTAGCGGGAGCCTTTCAAGAGACCCAGTACTTC,TRBD2,.,TRBJ2-5,TRBV5-1
CASSWGQGASYGYTF,TGTGCCAGCAGCTGGGGACAGGGGGCCTCCTATGGCTACACCTTC,TRBD1,.,TRBJ1-2,TRBV7-2
CASRIAGTRTDTQYF,TGTGCCAGCAGGATAGCGGGAACTCGCACAGATACGCAGTATTTT,TRBD2,.,TRBJ2-3,TRBV6-5
CASSLDRPRGYTF,TGCGCCAGCAGCTTGGACAGGCCAAGGGGCTACACCTTC,.,.,TRBJ1-2,TRBV5-1
CASSLSQGSYNEQFF,TGTGCCAGCAGCTTAAGCCAGGGCTCCTACAATGAGCAGTTCTTC,.,once,TRBJ2-1,TRBV7-3
CASSPLGQQFGYTF,TGTGCCAGCAGCCCCCTGGGACAGCAGTTTGGCTACACCTTC,TRBD1,few,TRBJ1-2,TRBV27
CASSFYRVGYGYTF,TGTGCCAGCAGCTTCTACAGGGTAGGCTATGGCTACACCTTC,.,.,TRBJ1-2,TRBV7-2
CASSLYGLAGTGEQYF,TGTGCCAGCAGCTTATACGGACTAGCGGGCACGGGGGAGCAGTACTTC,TRBD2,.,TRBJ2-7,TRBV11-3
CASRVGGTMNTEAFF,TGTGCCAGCAGGGTCGGGGGAACAATGAACACTGAAGCTTTCTTT,.,.,TRBJ1-1,TRBV5-5
CASSRRGKKREETQYF,TGTGCCAGCAGCAGACGGGGTAAAAAGAGAGAAGAGACCCAGTACTTC,.,.,TRBJ2-5,TRBV21-1
CASSLGTGVANEKLFF,TGTGCCAGTAGCCTTGGGACAGGGGTGGCTAATGAAAAACTGTTTTTT,TRBD1,.,TRBJ1-4,TRBV19
CASSQKPRGRPYEQYF,TGTGCCAGTAGCCAAAAACCCAGGGGCAGACCATACGAGCAGTACTTC,.,.,TRBJ2-7,TRBV19
CASSPGTGGGEQYF,TGTGCTAGCAGCCCAGGGACAGGGGGAGGCGAGCAGTACTTC,TRBD1,.,TRBJ2-7,TRBV7-7
CASSNVPRDIETQYF,TGTGCCAGTAGTAATGTCCCGAGGGACATCGAGACCCAGTACTTC,.,.,TRBJ2-5,TRBV19
CASSQGQGQPQHF,TGTGCCAGTAGTCAAGGTCAGGGTCAGCCCCAGCATTTT,.,once,TRBJ1-5,TRBV19
CASSSDRGRGNEQFF,TGTGCCAGCAGCTCGGACAGGGGGCGGGGGAATGAGCAGTTCTTC,TRBD1,.,TRBJ2-1,TRBV7-8
CASNTKGDGNTIYF,TGTGCCAGCAATACAAAGGGGGACGGAAACACCATATATTTT,.,.,TRBJ1-3,TRBV5-4
CAWSTGTSGRSDTQYF,TGTGCCTGGAGCACAGGGACTAGCGGGAGATCAGATACGCAGTATTTT,TRBD2,.,TRBJ2-3,TRBV30
CASSIPSVFYEQYF,TGTGCCAGCAGTATTCCATCGGTGTTCTACGAGCAGTACTTC,.,.,TRBJ2-7,TRBV28
CASSFGQGHYEQYF,TGTGCCAGCAGTTTTGGGCAGGGTCACTACGAGCAGTACTTC,.,.,TRBJ2-7,TRBV27
CAREGTSYAYEQYF,TGTGCCCGCGAGGGGACTAGCTATGCCTACGAGCAGTACTTC,TRBD2,few,TRBJ2-7,TRBV6-5
CTSSQTLQGWTSFYEQYF,TGCACCAGCAGCCAAACACTACAGGGCTGGACTAGCTTCTACGAGCAGTACTTC,.,.,TRBJ2-7,TRBV1
CASSLGGGSYEQYF,TGTGCCAGCAGCTTAGGGGGGGGTTCCTACGAGCAGTACTTC,TRBD2,.,TRBJ2-7,TRBV11-2
CASSLGTGNEQFF,TGCGCCAGCAGCTTGGGGACAGGAAATGAGCAGTTCTTC,TRBD1,.,TRBJ2-1,TRBV5-1
CSARFHYEQYF,TGCAGTGCTAGATTCCACTACGAGCAGTACTTC,.,.,TRBJ2-7,TRBV20-1
CASSPDQATDTQYF,TGTGCCAGCAGCCCCGACCAGGCCACAGATACGCAGTATTTT,.,.,TRBJ2-3,TRBV5-4
CASSSGRGIFNEQFF,TGTGCCAGCAGCTCGGGGAGAGGGATATTTAATGAGCAGTTCTTC,.,.,TRBJ2-1,TRBV13
CASSPLAGDEQYF,TGTGCCAGCTCACCACTGGCCGGGGACGAGCAGTACTTC,.,once,TRBJ2-7,TRBV18
CASSEYSGKDTQYF,TGTGCCAGCAGTGAATATAGCGGGAAGGATACGCAGTATTTT,TRBD2,.,TRBJ2-3,TRBV25-1
CASSLQGARSETQYF,TGTGCCAGCAGCTTACAGGGGGCGCGAAGTGAGACCCAGTACTTC,TRBD1,.,TRBJ2-5,TRBV28
CASSFLRGRGVGEQYF,TGCGCCAGCAGCTTCCTCCGAGGTCGGGGAGTCGGCGAGCAGTACTTC,.,.,TRBJ2-7,TRBV4-1
CASSLMWWRDRPIGKIKLFF,TGTGCCAGCAGCTTAATGTGGTGGCGCGACAGGCCGATCGGAAAAATAAAACTGTTTTTT,.,.,TRBJ1-4,TRBV7-8
CASSSTGDPYEQYF,TGTGCCAGCAGCTCTACAGGGGACCCCTACGAGCAGTACTTC,TRBD1,.,TRBJ2-7,TRBV7-3
CASGSGGAYEQYF,TGTGCCAGCGGATCAGGAGGGGCCTACGAGCAGTACTTC,.,.,TRBJ2-7,TRBV6-1
CASSSTIEPPESAEQYF,TGCGCCAGCAGCTCCACCATTGAACCCCCGGAGAGCGCCGAGCAGTACTTC,.,once,TRBJ2-7,TRBV5-1
CASSRDSQETQYF,TGTGCCAGCAGCCGGGACAGCCAAGAGACCCAGTACTTC,TRBD1,.,TRBJ2-5,TRBV2
CASSSPGYRGHFYGYTF,TGTGCCAGCAGTTCCCCCGGCTACAGGGGGCATTTCTATGGCTACACCTTC,TRBD1,.,TRBJ1-2,TRBV28
CASSLWDRGRTSSYEQYF,TGTGCCAGCAGCTTGTGGGACAGGGGCCGCACTAGCTCCTACGAGCAGTACTTC,TRBD1,.,TRBJ2-7,TRBV5-5
CASSPHSELAWNEQFF,TGTGCCAGCAGCCCCCACAGTGAACTAGCGTGGAATGAGCAGTTCTTC,TRBD2,.,TRBJ2-1,TRBV9
CASSYEPGTGHIEQYF,TGTGCCAGCAGTTACGAACCCGGGACAGGGCATATCGAGCAGTACTTC,TRBD1,.,TRBJ2-7,TRBV6-5
CASSPSGGVATNEKLFF,TGCGCCAGCAGCCCGTCCGGGGGAGTTGCAACTAATGAAAAACTGTTTTTT,.,.,TRBJ1-4,TRBV4-1
CASSVGRDRVLVNYGYTF,TGTGCCAGCAGCGTAGGACGAGACAGGGTATTAGTTAACTATGGCTACACCTTC,TRBD1,.,TRBJ1-2,TRBV9
CASSSTGGKETQYF,TGTGCCAGCAGTTCGACAGGGGGGAAAGAGACCCAGTACTTC,TRBD1,.,TRBJ2-5,TRBV5-4
CASSTFGFQETQYF,TGTGCCAGTAGTACCTTCGGGTTCCAAGAGACCCAGTACTTC,.,once,TRBJ2-5,TRBV19
CASSLGLAGGTDTQYF,TGTGCCAGCAGCTTAGGACTAGCGGGAGGCACAGATACGCAGTATTTT,TRBD2,.,TRBJ2-3,TRBV7-9